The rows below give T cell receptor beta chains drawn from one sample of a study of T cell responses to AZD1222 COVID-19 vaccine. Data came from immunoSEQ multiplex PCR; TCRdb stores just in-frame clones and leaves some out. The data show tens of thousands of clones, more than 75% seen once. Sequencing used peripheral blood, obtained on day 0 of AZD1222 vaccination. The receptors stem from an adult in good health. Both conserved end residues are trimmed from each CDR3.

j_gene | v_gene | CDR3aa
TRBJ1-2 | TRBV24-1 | ATSPTGTGGFGYT
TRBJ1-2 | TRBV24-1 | ATSDFYKSYT
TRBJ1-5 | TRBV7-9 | ASSDRVSNQPQH
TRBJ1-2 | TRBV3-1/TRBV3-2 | ASSQMQGAWGYT
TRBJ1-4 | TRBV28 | ASRTLGTGYEKLF
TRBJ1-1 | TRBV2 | ASSANRLNTEAF
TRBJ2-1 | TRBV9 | ASSSTSDSSYNEQF
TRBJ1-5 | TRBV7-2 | ASRATRDGNQPQH
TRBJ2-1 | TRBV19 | ASSIGGVQNEQF
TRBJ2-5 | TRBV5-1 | ASTPSPNGDETQY
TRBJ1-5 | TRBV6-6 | ASNWDRERRQPQH
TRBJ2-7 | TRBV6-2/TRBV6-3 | ASSLGASSSYEQY
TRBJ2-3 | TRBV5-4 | ASSASGSGMDTQY
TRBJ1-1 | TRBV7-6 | ASSWGQGNTEAF
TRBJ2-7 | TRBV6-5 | ASSYVAGDPYEQY
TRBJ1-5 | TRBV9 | ASSVGPRGEPQH
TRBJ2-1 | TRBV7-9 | ASSSGVSGTTNEQF
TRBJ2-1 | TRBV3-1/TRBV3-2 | ASSQEHGGGTDEQF
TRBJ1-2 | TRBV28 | ASRKGQVLNYGYT
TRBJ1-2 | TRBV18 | ASSPSEGRYGYT
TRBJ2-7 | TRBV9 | ASSVGTSPWEQY
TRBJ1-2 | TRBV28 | ASSQEPAGTV
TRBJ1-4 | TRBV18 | ASSPPGARTNEKLF
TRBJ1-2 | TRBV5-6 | ASSLDVANYGYT
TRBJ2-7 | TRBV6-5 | ASSYAGPPGDEQY
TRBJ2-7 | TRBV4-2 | ASSQVGTSGLTNSYEQY
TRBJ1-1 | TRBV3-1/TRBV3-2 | ASSQGSYTEAF
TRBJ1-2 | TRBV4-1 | ASSLRGEGARRGYGYT
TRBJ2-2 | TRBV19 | ASSMRGIMKYTGELF
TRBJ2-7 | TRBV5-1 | ASSLGVAVSYEQY
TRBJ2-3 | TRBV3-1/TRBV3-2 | ASSQDETGYYRTDTQY
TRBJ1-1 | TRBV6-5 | ASSYYPDSDTEAF
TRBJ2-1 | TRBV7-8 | ASSLIAGGYNEQF